This T cell receptor (beta chain) was identified in a study of T cell responses to AZD1222 COVID-19 vaccine. Using immunoSEQ multiplex PCR, the repertoire was profiled, and TCRdb retains in-frame clones only, with some absent. Here the sample spans more than 120,000 clones, about 91% being singletons. Study findings and constraints: Sampled repertoires all dated from after the peak T cell response. Across spike, vaccine-associated CD4 TCRs were found, dominant at 160-218 and 743-854. Only six or seven AZD1222 recipients were seropositive at baseline.

V lost 4 bases to trimming and J lost 7 bases, with 6 bases between them. The CDR3 loop spans 11 amino acids. This clone was detected once. The antigen is undetermined. This specimen was peripheral blood, taken 28 days after the second AZD1222 dose. This sequence originates from an adult who received the AZD1222 COVID-19 vaccine. The rearrangement links TRBV12-3 or TRBV12-4 to TRBJ2-3; D not certain. CDR3 sequence reads: CASSSTYTQYF. The CDR3 region has the DNA TGTGCCAGCAGTTCAACATATACGCAGTATTTT.